The 15 T cell receptor beta chains below come from one sample, sequenced in a study of blood T cell repertoires in COVID-19. Generated by immunoSEQ multiplex PCR, the TCRdb table keeps only in-frame clones and is missing some. The table includes about 180,000 clones, roughly 80% detected once. Sequencing was performed on peripheral blood. The receptors derive from a man younger than 30 with active or convalescent COVID-19.

The rearrangement uses TRBV28 and TRBJ1-5, with 7 bases that match TRBD1. The germline gives CDR1 MDHEN, CDR2 SYDVKM. The CDR3 runs to 14 residues. The trim removed 6 bases at V and 9 bases at J, leaving 11 bases unmatched. This CDR3 is CASRRDRADPPQHF. The CDR3 bases are TGTGCCAGCAGACGTGACAGGGCCGATCCGCCCCAGCATTTT.

The gene calls are TRBV11-3 and TRBJ2-2; TRBD1 might be the D (5 bases). Trimming took off 4 bases at V and 0 bases at J, with 6 bases between the two ends. The CDR3 totals 14 residues. CDR1 and CDR2 (germline): SGHNT, YENEEA. The CDR3 spells CASSSDTNTGELFF. The DNA of the CDR3 is TGTGCCAGCAGCTCGGACACGAACACCGGGGAGCTGTTTTTT.

The chain recombines TRBV20-1 with TRBJ1-6, with unresolved D. This CDR3 region has 17 residues. Germline V gene lookup returns CDR1 DFQATT and CDR2 SNEGSKA (reference sequence). The germline V and J ends were trimmed by 3 bases and 1 base, with 16 bases remaining between them. The CDR3 spells CSASRGGSPSYNSPLHF. The CDR3 coding sequence is TGCAGTGCTAGTCGTGGAGGCAGCCCTTCCTATAATTCACCCCTCCACTTT.

The V and J genes are TRBV5-6 and TRBJ2-7; D remains ambiguous. The ends were cut back, 1 base at V and 3 bases at J, with 8 bases in the middle. The CDR3 totals 13 residues. Germline V gene sequence: CDR1 SGHDT, CDR2 YYEEEE. The CDR3 DNA follows: TGTGCCAGCAGCTTGCGCAATAGCTACGAGCAGTACTTC. Translating gives CASSLRNSYEQYF.

The J gene is TRBJ1-2, the V gene TRBV29-1; possibly TRBD1 for D (5 bases). Germline V lookup: CDR1 SQVTM, CDR2 ANQGSEA. This CDR3 is 11 amino acids long. In DNA form, the CDR3 reads TGCACCGTGGGGCGGGGCTATGGCTACACCTTC. Translating gives CTVGRGYGYTF. The whole variable domain, filled in from reference TRBV29-1 and TRBJ1-2, reads SAVISQKPSRDICQRGTSLTIQCQVDSQVTMMFWYRQQPGQSLTLIATANQGSEATYESGFVIDKFPISRPNLTFSTLTVSNMSPEDSSIYLCTVGRGYGYTFGSGTRLTVV.

The chain has TRBV11-2 and TRBJ2-2; 9 nucleotides agree with TRBD2. Germline V CDR1 and CDR2: SGHAT, FQNNGV. CDR3 size: 18 residues. V was clipped by 1 base and J by 6 bases; unmatched bases: 12. Written as DNA, the CDR3 is TGTGCCAGCAGCTTAGTAGGCCCCCTAGCGGGGAAGGCCGGGGAGCTGTTTTTT. Amino acids: CASSLVGPLAGKAGELFF.

The rearrangement links TRBV11-3 to TRBJ2-2, with 11 bases aligning to TRBD1. Germline CDR1 is SGHNT and CDR2 is YENEEA. With V trimmed by 5 bases and J by 2 bases, 7 bases remained unmatched. This CDR3 has 17 residues. This chain's CDR3 is CASSRRDRGSNTGELFF. The DNA of the CDR3 is TGTGCCAGCAGCCGCCGGGACAGGGGGTCTAACACCGGGGAGCTGTTTTTT.

The gene calls are TRBV9 and TRBJ2-5; TRBD2 matches 9 bases. The CDR3 is made up of 15 amino acids. Germline V CDR1 and CDR2: SGDLS, YYNGEE. With V trimmed by 4 bases and J by 3 bases, 7 bases remained unmatched. The CDR3 DNA reads TGTGCCAGCAGCCCCATAGCGGGAGCAGAAGAGACCCAGTACTTC. Its protein is CASSPIAGAEETQYF.

V is TRBV19 and J is TRBJ2-2, with D maybe TRBD2 (7 bases). Trimming took 5 bases from V and 0 from J, leaving 16 bases between them. The length of the CDR3 is 17 residues. Germline V gene data show CDR1 as LNHDA and CDR2 as SQIVND (reference sequence). Written as DNA, the CDR3 is TGTGCCAGTAGTCCCGGCGGAGGGGGGGCGAACACCGGGGAGCTGTTTTTT. Its translation: CASSPGGGGANTGELFF.

V and J are TRBV9 and TRBJ2-2; 14 nucleotides agree with TRBD2. The germline V gene has CDR1 SGDLS and CDR2 YYNGEE. This CDR3 has 16 amino acids. The trim removed 3 bases at V and 5 bases at J, leaving 3 bases unmatched. The CDR3 coding sequence is TGTGCCAGCAGCGGTGGGACTAGCGGGGGAACCGGGGAGCTGTTTTTT. This gives the protein CASSGGTSGGTGELFF.

This clone was seen only once. The V gene is TRBV5-8, the J gene TRBJ1-5; 9 bases fit TRBD1. This CDR3 has 16 amino acids. With 0 bases clipped from V and 5 bases from J, the junction kept 6 bases outside the gene matches. The germline V gene encodes CDR1 SGHTS and CDR2 YDEGEE. The CDR3 DNA reads as TGTGCCAGCAGCTTGGGGCCGGGACAGGGATATCAGCCCCAGCATTTT. Its translation: CASSLGPGQGYQPQHF.

The chain is built from TRBV27 and TRBJ2-2; D is possibly TRBD2 (6 bases). The ends were cut back, 9 bases at V and 7 bases at J, with 9 bases in the middle. Germline values: CDR1 MNHEY, CDR2 SMNVEV (reference sequence). This CDR3 region has 11 residues. CDR3 amino acids: CASWRGGELFF. The CDR3 region has the DNA TGTGCCAGTTGGCGGGGCGGGGAGCTGTTTTTT.

The rearrangement joins TRBV6-5 to TRBJ1-1; D is perhaps TRBD1 (5 bases). Between the trimmed V and J ends, which lost 5 bases and 4 bases, there was a span of 17 bases. The CDR3 length is 15 residues. In germline, CDR1 is MNHEY, CDR2 SVGAGI. The CDR3 DNA reads as TGTGCCAGCAGTATCCGGGGGGGGGTCCGCACTGAAGCTTTCTTT. Its protein is CASSIRGGVRTEAFF.

This chain uses TRBV7-6 with TRBJ1-5; the D gene is possibly TRBD1 (5 bases). Trimming took 6 bases from V and 0 from J, leaving 15 bases between them. Per germline, CDR1 SGHVS and CDR2 FNYEAQ. The CDR3 runs 16 residues. As DNA, the CDR3 is TGTGCCAGCAGTCCCACAGGTAGCCGTAGCAATCAGCCCCAGCATTTT. This translates into CASSPTGSRSNQPQHF.

This clone was detected once. The chain employs TRBV25-1 and TRBJ2-7, with a weak D call TRBD1 (7 bases). The CDR3 has 13 residues. In germline, CDR1 is MGHDK, CDR2 SYGVNS. V was clipped by 4 bases and J by 10 bases, with 17 bases between them. The CDR3 sequence: CASSGLSRGVQYF. The CDR3, as DNA: TGTGCCAGCAGTGGCCTCTCCAGGGGGGTACAGTACTTC.